This note documents a single TCR beta chain sequence. This clonotype was recorded many times. The specificity of this receptor is unknown. Base qualities are not recorded, but no much larger clone differs from it by a single base. The data belong to a study of early T cells in non-severe SARS-CoV-2 infection (dated by TCRdb to 2020 to 2023). With regard to the full study: Because TCR sequencing relied on bulk RNA taken from unsorted whole blood, pairing of alpha and beta chains was not possible.

From the cysteine through the phenylalanine, the CDR3 covers 14 amino acids. Kept here is only the CDR3 DNA, which spans 42 bases and is read in frame from base 1. The library was prepared using 5' RACE. TCRdb names NextSeq 500 as the instrument used. Unique molecular identifiers were attached to individual cDNA molecules in the TCR library protocol so that sequencing error and PCR bias could be corrected. Both TCR alpha and beta chains were sequenced, and tight co-correlation was observed between alpha and beta sequence abundances in each sample. The study's own analysis went as follows. Decombinator V4 was used to annotate TCR sequences for V gene, J gene and CDR3. TCRs were defined as expanded if a significant change between any two time points was detected under a Poisson model with p below 0.0001. TCR abundances were normalised to the total number of TCRs sequenced per sample and expressed as counts per million. MAIT TCRs were defined by TRAV1-2 paired with TRAJ12, TRAJ20 or TRAJ33, and iNKT TCRs by TRAV10 paired with TRAJ18. VDJdb, accessed on 1 November 2021, was searched for TCRs annotated for CMV, EBV and SARS-CoV-2, and TCRs annotated for more than one antigen were excluded. TCRdb reprocessed the public reads (quality trimming at Q25 with fastp, clone calling with MiXCR) and kept in-frame beta chains. Entries are consolidated by CDR3 protein sequence, retaining the most common genes and DNA. The authors' filters were not applied to this entry. In this sample the table shows 55,000 to 70,000 distinct CDR3 sequences, 4.6% of which occur a single time. Roughly 3.9% of the sample rests with the top ten.

Summary of the overall study and its limitations: VDJdb matching was skewed toward anti-spike CD8 responses, so virus-specific expansions were likely underestimated and private and CD4 specificities were missed.

The study was a case-control design nested within a healthcare worker cohort in London, UK, with weekly nasopharyngeal swab PCR tests and blood sampling. Between 23 and 31 March 2020, the week of the UK lockdown, healthcare workers were enrolled and then followed up weekly for as long as 16 weeks. The sequencing used whole blood, collected at baseline. This TCR was recovered from an adult who was a healthcare worker with PCR-confirmed SARS-CoV-2 infection or an uninfected control (not recorded which). The donor label of this sample is uncertain. The chain employs TRBV21-1 and TRBJ1-1. TRBV21-1 is termed a pseudogene. The nucleotides are TGTGCCAGCAGCAAAGTACGGGGAAACACTGAAGCTTTCTTT. This is translated as CASSKVRGNTEAFF.